A selection of T cell receptor beta chains follows, all from one sample in a study of monozygotic twins with cystic fibrosis. Sequencing was performed with immunoSEQ multiplex PCR; in TCRdb, only in-frame clones are kept and a portion is missing. The top ten hold 0.5% to 0.7% of the sample, which has 17,000 or so clones, 95% to 97% seen once. The material sequenced was blood. Receptor source: a girl aged 2 to 10 with cystic fibrosis. Both conserved end residues are part of each CDR3. A D gene is named only where the DNA matches it firmly. The size field is filled for only some rows; it gives once, few, many or a size class.

size: .
J: TRBJ2-2
V: TRBV9
D: TRBD2
CDR3: CASSVGSAGVFGTGELFF
DNA: TGTGCCAGCAGCGTAGGATCAGCGGGGGTTTTTGGGACCGGGGAGCTGTTTTTT

size: .
J: TRBJ1-2
V: TRBV5-5
D: TRBD1
CDR3: CASSLGSGGGAYGYTF
DNA: TGTGCCAGCAGCTTGGGTTCGGGAGGGGGCGCATATGGCTACACCTTC

size: once
J: TRBJ2-7
V: TRBV5-4
D: .
CDR3: CASSSGTGPYEQYF
DNA: TGTGCCAGCAGCTCCGGGACGGGTCCCTACGAGCAGTACTTC

size: .
J: TRBJ1-2
V: TRBV4-3
D: .
CDR3: CASSQDGMGGINYGYTF
DNA: TGCGCCAGCAGCCAAGATGGGATGGGTGGGATTAACTATGGCTACACCTTC

size: .
J: TRBJ2-1
V: TRBV19
D: .
CDR3: CASSPGTAGGNEQFF
DNA: TGTGCCAGTAGTCCCGGGACTGCCGGCGGTAATGAGCAGTTCTTC

size: .
J: TRBJ2-1
V: TRBV4-3
D: TRBD2
CDR3: CASSLAFAGGHNEQFF
DNA: TGCGCCAGCAGTCTTGCTTTCGCGGGGGGGCACAATGAGCAGTTCTTC

size: .
J: TRBJ1-1
V: TRBV5-4
D: .
CDR3: CASSSGGTEAFF
DNA: TGTGCCAGCAGTTCGGGGGGGACTGAAGCTTTCTTT

size: once
J: TRBJ1-2
V: TRBV15
D: .
CDR3: CATSRVGQSYGYTF
DNA: TGTGCCACCAGCAGAGTTGGACAGAGCTATGGCTACACCTTC

size: once
J: TRBJ2-3
V: TRBV2
D: .
CDR3: CASSEWWGTLPDTQYF
DNA: TGTGCCAGCAGTGAATGGTGGGGTACACTCCCGGATACGCAGTATTTT

size: .
J: TRBJ1-4
V: TRBV7-9
D: TRBD1
CDR3: CASSTDRAEKLFF
DNA: TGTGCCAGCAGCACCGACAGGGCTGAAAAACTGTTTTTT

size: .
J: TRBJ1-2
V: TRBV6-4
D: .
CDR3: CASSSGTDHGYTF
DNA: TGTGCCAGCAGTTCCGGGACGGACCATGGCTACACCTTC

size: once
J: TRBJ1-2
V: TRBV6-1
D: .
CDR3: CASSLYDYGYTF
DNA: TGTGCCAGCAGTCTCTATGACTATGGCTACACCTTC

size: .
J: TRBJ2-6
V: TRBV4-2
D: .
CDR3: CASSQDSARIISGANVLTF
DNA: TGTGCCAGCAGCCAAGATTCGGCCAGGATAATCTCTGGGGCCAACGTCCTGACTTTC

size: .
J: TRBJ1-1
V: TRBV10-1
D: TRBD1
CDR3: CASSYEGGGISEAFF
DNA: TGCGCCAGCAGTTACGAAGGGGGCGGTATCTCTGAAGCTTTCTTT

size: .
J: TRBJ2-7
V: TRBV4-3
D: TRBD1
CDR3: CASSPGTGEYEQYF
DNA: TGCGCCAGCAGCCCAGGGACAGGGGAATACGAGCAGTACTTC

size: .
J: TRBJ1-5
V: TRBV5-1
D: .
CDR3: CASSQGPNQPQHF
DNA: TGCGCCAGCAGCCAGGGTCCCAATCAGCCCCAGCATTTT

size: .
J: TRBJ1-6
V: TRBV19
D: .
CDR3: CASRRDTGGGMDSPLHF
DNA: TGTGCCAGTAGACGCGACACGGGGGGAGGTATGGATTCACCCCTCCACTTT

size: .
J: TRBJ2-5
V: TRBV10-2
D: TRBD2
CDR3: CASRRLAGVQETQYF
DNA: TGCGCCAGCAGGAGACTAGCGGGTGTCCAAGAGACCCAGTACTTC

size: .
J: TRBJ2-3
V: TRBV2
D: .
CDR3: CASTLLEGTDTQYF
DNA: TGTGCCAGCACCCTCTTGGAGGGCACAGATACGCAGTATTTT

size: .
J: TRBJ1-1
V: TRBV19
D: .
CDR3: CASSTTANSAEAFF
DNA: TGTGCCAGTAGTACGACGGCGAACTCGGCTGAAGCTTTCTTT

size: once
J: TRBJ2-1
V: TRBV29-1
D: .
CDR3: CSASRVNEQFF
DNA: TGCAGCGCCTCTAGGGTAAATGAGCAGTTCTTC

size: .
J: TRBJ2-5
V: TRBV14
D: TRBD2
CDR3: CASSLIRTSGVQETQYF
DNA: TGTGCCAGCAGCCTAATCAGGACTAGCGGGGTCCAAGAGACCCAGTACTTC

size: once
J: TRBJ2-1
V: TRBV18
D: .
CDR3: CASSPTAEAGGEQFF
DNA: TGTGCCAGCTCACCCACGGCGGAGGCCGGCGGTGAGCAGTTCTTC

size: .
J: TRBJ2-7
V: TRBV7-2
D: .
CDR3: CASSPGPREHYEQYF
DNA: TGTGCCAGCAGCCCAGGGCCTAGAGAACACTACGAGCAGTACTTC

size: .
J: TRBJ2-3
V: TRBV18
D: .
CDR3: CASSQDTGDTQYF
DNA: TGTGCCAGCTCACAAGACACGGGGGATACGCAGTATTTT

size: .
J: TRBJ2-5
V: TRBV2
D: .
CDR3: CASSESRGRETQYF
DNA: TGTGCCAGCAGTGAAAGCCGGGGGCGAGAGACCCAGTACTTC